The 11 T cell receptor beta chains reported below all come from one sample, sequenced in a study of OX40 agonist ivuxolimab in advanced cancers. Only in-frame clones appear in the TCRdb table, and some are missing; sequencing was by immunoSEQ multiplex PCR. Of about 110,000 clones in the sample, over 75% are singletons; the top ten hold 0.48%. Material: CD4+ or CD8+ T cells sorted from blood, obtained in a trial of the OX40 agonist ivuxolimab. The receptors originated from an adult with an advanced solid tumor such as melanoma, head and neck, liver or kidney cancer.

This chain joins TRBV30 and TRBJ1-6; D remains ambiguous. V was clipped by 4 bases and J by 8 bases, with 12 bases between them. Germline assignment: CDR1 GTSNPN and CDR2 SVGIG (reference sequence). This CDR3 is 13 amino acids long. The CDR3 DNA reads TGTGCCTGGAATCCCCTTACGGATTCACCCCTCCACTTT. Its protein is CAWNPLTDSPLHF.

This chain links TRBV12-5 with TRBJ2-2; TRBD1 agrees at 9 bases. CDR3 length equals 17 residues. V was clipped by 6 bases and J by 5 bases; unmatched bases: 13. CDR1 is LGHNT and CDR2 is FRNRAP in the germline V gene. CDR3 DNA: TGTGCTAGTGGACGGCAAGGGACAGGGAGAGGGACCGGGGAGCTGTTTTTT. Translation gives CASGRQGTGRGTGELFF.

V is TRBV4-3 and J is TRBJ2-1; D might be TRBD2 (6 bases). Looked up from germline, CDR1 is LGHNA and CDR2 is YSLEER. The CDR3 spans 16 residues. Trimming removed 1 base at V and 3 bases at J, with 13 bases between. The chain's CDR3 is CASSQGRELNYNEQFF. CDR3 bases: TGCGCCAGCAGCCAAGGGCGGGAACTTAACTACAATGAGCAGTTCTTC.

This chain links TRBV7-2 with TRBJ1-2; 7 nucleotides agree with TRBD1. Germline V lookup: CDR1 SGHTA, CDR2 FQGNSA. The CDR3 is 15 residues long. V dropped 2 bases and J dropped 4; count of bases not matched to a gene: 7. CDR3 sequence reads: CASSLREGAGYGYTF. CDR3 DNA sequence: TGTGCCAGCAGCTTAAGAGAGGGGGCAGGCTATGGCTACACCTTC.

V and J are TRBV6-4 and TRBJ2-3; D not resolved. Trimming left V 6 bases short and J 2 bases short, with 9 bases between. The CDR3 loop spans 13 amino acids. Germline loops: CDR1 MRHNA, CDR2 SNTAGT. CDR3 in amino acids: CASSAQVTDTQYF. Here the CDR3 DNA reads TGTGCCAGCAGCGCGCAGGTCACAGATACGCAGTATTTT.

The chain uses TRBV7-3 and TRBJ1-1, with no clear D. The V and J ends lost 6 bases and 0 bases respectively, with 8 bases between them. The germline V gene has CDR1 SGHTA and CDR2 FQGTGA. The CDR3 length is 13 residues. CDR3 region: CASSDGLNTEAFF. The CDR3 coding sequence is TGTGCCAGCAGTGACGGCTTGAACACTGAAGCTTTCTTT.

A single count supports this clone. The chain carries TRBV5-5 and TRBJ2-1, with D maybe TRBD2 (6 bases). The germline V gene encodes CDR1 SGHKS and CDR2 YYEKEE (reference sequence). The length of the CDR3 is 16 residues. Trimming stripped 6 bases from V and 5 bases from J, with 21 bases between. The chain's CDR3 is CASTSGSLGLNNEQFF. As DNA, the CDR3 is TGTGCCAGCACCTCCGGGAGTCTAGGATTAAACAATGAGCAGTTCTTC.

Only one count was recorded for this clone. The gene calls are TRBV6-5 and TRBJ1-2; D perhaps matches TRBD1 (6 bases). This CDR3 is 11 amino acids long. CDR1 and CDR2 (germline): MNHEY, SVGAGI. The V and J ends lost 11 bases and 6 bases respectively, with 13 bases between them. The CDR3 DNA reads TGTGCCGCCCGGGGGCTGGATGGCTACACCTTC. Amino acids: CAARGLDGYTF.

This rearrangement joins TRBV6-1 to TRBJ1-4, with D possibly matching TRBD1 (6 bases). Germline V CDR1 and CDR2: MNHNS, SASEGT. Between the trimmed V and J ends, which lost 4 bases and 8 bases, there was a span of 17 bases. This CDR3 has 15 residues. In DNA, the CDR3 is TGTGCCAGCAGTGCTTTACAGGGCGGGGAAGAAAAACTGTTTTTT. It specifies CASSALQGGEEKLFF.

This clone was seen a single time. The chain recombines TRBV6-5 with TRBJ1-6, with D unresolved. The CDR3 is 14 amino acids. Germline CDR1 MNHEY, CDR2 SVGAGI. V gave up 6 bases and J gave up 6 bases, with 12 bases separating them. The CDR3 bases are TGTGCCAGCAGGCGGACGAGGATTAATTCACCCCTCCACTTT. It codes for CASRRTRINSPLHF.

The V gene is TRBV4-1, the J gene TRBJ2-1, with 15 bases identical to TRBD2. V was clipped by 4 bases and J by 5 bases; unmatched bases: 6. Germline CDR1 MGHRA, CDR2 YSYEKL. CDR3 length equals 17 residues. The CDR3 coding sequence is TGCGCCAGCAGCCCTTCCCGGACTAGCGGGGGGGACAATGAGCAGTTCTTC. This gives the protein CASSPSRTSGGDNEQFF.